The clone carrying this T cell receptor (beta chain) has a handful of counts. The antigen remains undetermined. The sample belongs to a study of glioma-infiltrating T cells. Study results and caveats: Gliomas, especially low-grade, showed above-expected tissue-blood divergence; non-neoplastic patients showed below. CDR3 overlap between tissue and blood was very small.

Using RNA template, CDR3s of TCR alpha and beta were amplified with iRepertoire arm-PCR. For one-step reverse transcription and amplification, roughly 95-450 ng of tissue mRNA or PBMC total RNA was used. TCRdb analysed the multiplex PCR reads with MiXCR anew, one entry per CDR3 protein. Among some 120,000 distinct CDR3 sequences listed, roughly 24% were seen once. The sequence was collected from a human donor with low-grade glioma or glioblastoma, undergoing nonglioma brain surgery, or in good health (not recorded which). Sequenced: glioma tissue, nonneoplastic brain tissue, or PBMCs (not recorded which).

The CDR3 sequence is CASSFSVDTQYF. The CDR3 DNA reads TGTGCCAGCAGCTTCAGTGTAGATACGCAGTATTTT. The chain links TRBV5-5 to TRBJ2-3; the D is unclear. V was shortened by 2 bases and J by 5 bases, with 6 bases between the two germline ends. The CDR3 consists of 12 residues. Germline loops: CDR1 SGHKS, CDR2 YYEKEE (reference sequence).